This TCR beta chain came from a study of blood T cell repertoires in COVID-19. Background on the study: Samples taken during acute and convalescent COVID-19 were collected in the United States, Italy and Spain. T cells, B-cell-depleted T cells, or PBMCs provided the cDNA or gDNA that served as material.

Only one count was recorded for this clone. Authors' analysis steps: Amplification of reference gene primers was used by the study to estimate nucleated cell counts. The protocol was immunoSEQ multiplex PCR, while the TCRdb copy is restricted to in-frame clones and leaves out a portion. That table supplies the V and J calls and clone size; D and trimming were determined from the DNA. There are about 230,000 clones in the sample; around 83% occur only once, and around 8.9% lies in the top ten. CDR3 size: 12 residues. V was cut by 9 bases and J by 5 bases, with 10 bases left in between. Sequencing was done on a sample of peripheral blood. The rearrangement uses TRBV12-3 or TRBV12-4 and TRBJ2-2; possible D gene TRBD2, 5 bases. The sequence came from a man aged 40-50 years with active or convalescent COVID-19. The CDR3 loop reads CASLRGTGELFF. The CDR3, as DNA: TGTGCCAGTCTCCGGGGAACCGGGGAGCTGTTTTTT.